The T cell receptor beta chain under discussion was sequenced for a study of monozygotic twins with inflammatory bowel disease. TCRdb derives one entry per CDR3 protein from the 5' RACE reads, leaving out DNA. The sample totals nearly 450,000 distinct CDR3 sequences. This CDR3 has 14 residues. Germline V lookup: CDR1 SGHTA, CDR2 FQGNSA. The rearrangement uses TRBV7-2 and TRBJ1-5. Material for sequencing was blood. The sequence came from a human donor with ulcerative colitis or Crohn's disease, or a healthy co-twin of an affected twin (not recorded which). CDR3 sequence reads: CASSLGQPNQPQHF.